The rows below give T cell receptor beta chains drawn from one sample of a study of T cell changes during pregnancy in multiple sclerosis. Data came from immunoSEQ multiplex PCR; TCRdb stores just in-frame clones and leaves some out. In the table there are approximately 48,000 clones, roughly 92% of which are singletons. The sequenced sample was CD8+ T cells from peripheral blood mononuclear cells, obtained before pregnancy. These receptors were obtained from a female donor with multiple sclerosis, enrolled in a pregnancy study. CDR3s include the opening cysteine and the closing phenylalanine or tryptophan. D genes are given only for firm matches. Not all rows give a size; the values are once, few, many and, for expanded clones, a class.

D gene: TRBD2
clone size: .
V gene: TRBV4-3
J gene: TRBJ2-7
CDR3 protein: CASSLGTSGGYEQYF
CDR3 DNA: TGCGCCAGCAGCCTAGGGACTAGCGGGGGCTACGAGCAGTACTTC

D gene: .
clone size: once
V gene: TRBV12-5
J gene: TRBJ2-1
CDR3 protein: CASGLVRAGSYNEQFF
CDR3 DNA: TGTGCTAGTGGTTTGGTACGAGCGGGCTCCTACAATGAGCAGTTCTTC

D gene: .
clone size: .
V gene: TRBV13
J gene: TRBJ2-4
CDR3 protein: CASSVGQSKNIQYF
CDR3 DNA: TGTGCCAGCAGCGTAGGACAGTCCAAAAACATTCAGTACTTC

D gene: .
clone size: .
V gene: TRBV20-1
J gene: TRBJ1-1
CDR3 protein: CSVNRGTEAFF
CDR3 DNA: TGCAGTGTCAATAGGGGGACTGAAGCTTTCTTT

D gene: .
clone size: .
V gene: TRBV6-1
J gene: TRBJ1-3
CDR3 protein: CASSPRGIGNTIYF
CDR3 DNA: TGTGCCAGCAGTCCTCGGGGGATTGGAAACACCATATATTTT

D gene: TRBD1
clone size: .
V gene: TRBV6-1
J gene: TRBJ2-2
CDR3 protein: CASSESLLGQGFTGELFF
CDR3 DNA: TGTGCCAGCAGTGAATCCCTGTTGGGACAGGGGTTCACCGGGGAGCTGTTTTTT

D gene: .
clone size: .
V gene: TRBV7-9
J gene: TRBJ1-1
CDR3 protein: CASSPEGGRAFF
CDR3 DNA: TGTGCCAGCAGCCCAGAAGGGGGACGAGCTTTCTTT

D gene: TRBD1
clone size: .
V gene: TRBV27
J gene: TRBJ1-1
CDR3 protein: CASSLKGASYVNTEAFF
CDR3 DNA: TGTGCCAGCAGTTTAAAGGGGGCTTCATACGTGAACACTGAAGCTTTCTTT

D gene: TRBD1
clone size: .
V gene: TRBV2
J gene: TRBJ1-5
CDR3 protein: CASSEGTGSQPQHF
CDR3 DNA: TGTGCCAGCAGTGAAGGGACAGGGAGTCAGCCCCAGCATTTT

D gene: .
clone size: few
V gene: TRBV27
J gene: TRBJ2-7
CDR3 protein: CASTYLQYEQYF
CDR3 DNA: TGTGCCAGCACCTACCTTCAATACGAGCAGTACTTC

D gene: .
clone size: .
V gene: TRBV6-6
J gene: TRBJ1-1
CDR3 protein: CASRLLRQAENTEAFF
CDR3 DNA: TGTGCCAGCAGATTACTCCGACAGGCGGAGAACACTGAAGCTTTCTTT

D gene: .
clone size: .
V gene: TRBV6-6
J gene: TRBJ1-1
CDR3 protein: CASSLTGRLTEAFF
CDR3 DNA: TGTGCCAGCAGTTTGACGGGTAGGCTCACTGAAGCTTTCTTT

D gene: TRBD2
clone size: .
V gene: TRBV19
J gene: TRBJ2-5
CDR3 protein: CASSSGGGLAGAWETQYF
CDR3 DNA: TGTGCCAGTAGTTCAGGGGGGGGACTAGCGGGAGCATGGGAGACCCAGTACTTC

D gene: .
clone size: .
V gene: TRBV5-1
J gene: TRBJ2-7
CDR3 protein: CASSLERRIGYEQYF
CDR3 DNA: TGCGCCAGCAGCTTGGAACGGCGGATCGGGTACGAGCAGTACTTC

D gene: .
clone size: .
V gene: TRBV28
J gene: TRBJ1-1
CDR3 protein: CASSPYNGAEAFF
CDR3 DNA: TGTGCCAGCAGCCCGTATAACGGGGCTGAAGCTTTCTTT

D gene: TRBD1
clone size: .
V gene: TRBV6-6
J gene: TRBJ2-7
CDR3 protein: CASSFRGQVSSYEQYF
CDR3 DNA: TGTGCCAGCAGTTTCCGCGGACAGGTCAGCTCCTACGAGCAGTACTTC

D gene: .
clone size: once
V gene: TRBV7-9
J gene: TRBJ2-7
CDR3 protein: CASSLVVQAGSYEQYF
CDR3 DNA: TGTGCCAGCAGCTTAGTCGTCCAGGCGGGGTCCTACGAGCAGTACTTC

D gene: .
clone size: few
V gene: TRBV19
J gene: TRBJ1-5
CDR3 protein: CASSHDSYNQPQHF
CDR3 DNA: TGTGCCAGTAGTCACGACAGTTACAATCAGCCCCAGCATTTT

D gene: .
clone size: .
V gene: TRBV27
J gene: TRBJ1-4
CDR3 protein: CASPTGYVPNEKLFF
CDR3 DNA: TGTGCCAGTCCTACAGGGTATGTACCCAATGAAAAACTGTTTTTT

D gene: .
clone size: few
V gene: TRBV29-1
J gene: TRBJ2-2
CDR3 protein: CSVLPNTGELFF
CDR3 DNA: TGCAGCGTTCTCCCGAACACCGGGGAGCTGTTTTTT

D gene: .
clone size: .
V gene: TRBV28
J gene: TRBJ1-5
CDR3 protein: CASSLYQGSQPQHF
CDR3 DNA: TGTGCCAGCAGTTTATACCAGGGAAGTCAGCCCCAGCATTTT

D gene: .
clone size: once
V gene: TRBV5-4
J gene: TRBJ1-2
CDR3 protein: CASSLERDYGYTF
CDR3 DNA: TGTGCCAGCAGCTTGGAGAGGGACTATGGCTACACCTTC

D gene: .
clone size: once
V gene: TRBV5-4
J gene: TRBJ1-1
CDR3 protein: CASSSALSRANTEAFF
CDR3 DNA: TGTGCCAGCAGCTCGGCTCTGAGCAGGGCGAACACTGAAGCTTTCTTT

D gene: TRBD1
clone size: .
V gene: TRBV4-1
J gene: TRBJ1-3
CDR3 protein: CASSLSDRGGNTIYF
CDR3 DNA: TGCGCCAGCAGCCTATCCGACAGGGGTGGAAACACCATATATTTT

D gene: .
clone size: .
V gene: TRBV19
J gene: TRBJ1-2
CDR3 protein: CASSMGGEPHTF
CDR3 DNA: TGTGCCAGTAGTATGGGAGGGGAACCGCACACCTTC

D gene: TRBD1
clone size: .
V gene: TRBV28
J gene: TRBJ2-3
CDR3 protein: CASSLGQGATDTQYF
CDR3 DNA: TGTGCCAGCAGTCTGGGACAGGGGGCAACAGATACGCAGTATTTT

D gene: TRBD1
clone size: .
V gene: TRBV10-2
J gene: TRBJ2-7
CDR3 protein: CASSTGGPYEQYF
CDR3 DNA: TGCGCCAGCAGCACAGGGGGACCCTACGAGCAGTACTTC

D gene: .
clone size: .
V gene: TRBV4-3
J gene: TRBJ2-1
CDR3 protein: CASSQDYVEQFF
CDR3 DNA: TGCGCCAGCAGCCAAGATTATGTTGAGCAGTTCTTC

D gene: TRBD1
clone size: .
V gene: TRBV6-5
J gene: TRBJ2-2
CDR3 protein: CASSSRQGVMDGELFF
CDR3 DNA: TGTGCCAGCAGTTCGAGACAGGGGGTTATGGACGGGGAGCTGTTTTTT